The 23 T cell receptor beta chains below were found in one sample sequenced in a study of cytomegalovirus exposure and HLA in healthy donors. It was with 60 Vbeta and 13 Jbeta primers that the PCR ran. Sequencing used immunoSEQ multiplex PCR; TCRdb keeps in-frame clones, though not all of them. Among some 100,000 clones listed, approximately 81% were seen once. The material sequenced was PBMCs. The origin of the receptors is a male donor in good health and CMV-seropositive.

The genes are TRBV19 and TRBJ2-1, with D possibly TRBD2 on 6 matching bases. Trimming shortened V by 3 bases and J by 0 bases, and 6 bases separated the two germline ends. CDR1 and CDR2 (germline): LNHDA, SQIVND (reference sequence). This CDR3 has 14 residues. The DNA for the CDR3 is TGTGCCAGTAGTATTAGCGGCTCCTACAATGAGCAGTTCTTC. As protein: CASSISGSYNEQFF.

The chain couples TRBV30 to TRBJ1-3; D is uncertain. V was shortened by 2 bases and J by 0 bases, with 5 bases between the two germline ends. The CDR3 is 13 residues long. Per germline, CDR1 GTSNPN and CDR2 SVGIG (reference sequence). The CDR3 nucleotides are TGTGCCTGGAGTTTCCACTCTGGAAACACCATATATTTT. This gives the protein CAWSFHSGNTIYF. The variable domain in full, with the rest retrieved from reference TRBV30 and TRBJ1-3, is SQTIHQWPATLVQPVGSPLSLECTVEGTSNPNLYWYRQAAGRGLQLLFYSVGIGQISSEVPQNLSASRPQDRQFILSSKKLLLSDSGFYLCAWSFHSGNTIYFGEGSWLTVV.

The CDR3 DNA sequence: TGTGCCAGTCTGGACGGGGGACAGCAGTTCTTC. This codes for CASLDGGQQFF. This sequence joins TRBV27 and TRBJ2-1; D might be TRBD2 (6 bases). The CDR3 covers 11 residues. From germline, CDR1 is MNHEY and CDR2 SMNVEV (reference sequence). The V gene lost 9 bases and the J gene lost 11 bases, with 14 bases spanning the gap.

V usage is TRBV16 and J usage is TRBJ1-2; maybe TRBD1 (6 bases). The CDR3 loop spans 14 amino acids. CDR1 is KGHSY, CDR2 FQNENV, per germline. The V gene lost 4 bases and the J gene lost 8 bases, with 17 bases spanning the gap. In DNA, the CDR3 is TGTGCCAGCAGCCCCTCAGGAGGACAGTGGGGCTACACCTTC. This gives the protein CASSPSGGQWGYTF.

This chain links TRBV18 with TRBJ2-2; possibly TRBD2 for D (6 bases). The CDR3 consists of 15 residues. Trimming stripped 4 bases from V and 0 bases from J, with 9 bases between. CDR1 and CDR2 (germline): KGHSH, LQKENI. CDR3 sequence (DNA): TGTGCCAGCTCACGGGGAGGCACGAACACCGGGGAGCTGTTTTTT. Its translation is CASSRGGTNTGELFF.

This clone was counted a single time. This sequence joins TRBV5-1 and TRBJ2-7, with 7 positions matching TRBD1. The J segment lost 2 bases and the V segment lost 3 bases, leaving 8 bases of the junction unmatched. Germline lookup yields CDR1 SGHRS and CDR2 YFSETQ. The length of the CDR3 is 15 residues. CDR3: CASSSGQVTTYEQYF. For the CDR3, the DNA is TGCGCCAGCAGCTCCGGACAGGTGACTACCTACGAGCAGTACTTC.

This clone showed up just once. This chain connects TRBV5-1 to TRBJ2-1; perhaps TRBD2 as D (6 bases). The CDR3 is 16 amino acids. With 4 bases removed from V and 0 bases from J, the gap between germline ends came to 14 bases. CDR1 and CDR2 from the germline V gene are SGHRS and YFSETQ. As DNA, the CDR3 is TGCGCCAGCAGCGGCACCCTCGGGGGCTCCTACAATGAGCAGTTCTTC. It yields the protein CASSGTLGGSYNEQFF. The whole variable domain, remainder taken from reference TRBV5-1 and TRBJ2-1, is KAGVTQTPRYLIKTRGQQVTLSCSPISGHRSVSWYQQTPGQGLQFLFEYFSETQRNKGNFPGRFSGRQFSNSRSEMNVSTLELGDSALYLCASSGTLGGSYNEQFFGPGTRLTVL.

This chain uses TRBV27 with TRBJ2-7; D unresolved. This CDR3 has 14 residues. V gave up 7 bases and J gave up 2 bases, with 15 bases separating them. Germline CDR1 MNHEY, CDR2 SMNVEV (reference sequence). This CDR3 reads CASTKPTKTYEQYF. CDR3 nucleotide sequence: TGTGCCAGCACAAAACCCACTAAGACCTACGAGCAGTACTTC.

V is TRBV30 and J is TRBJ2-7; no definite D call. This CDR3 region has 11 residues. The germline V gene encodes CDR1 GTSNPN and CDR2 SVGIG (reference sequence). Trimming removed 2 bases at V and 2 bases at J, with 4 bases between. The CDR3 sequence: CAWSPAYEQYF. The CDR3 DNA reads TGTGCCTGGAGTCCAGCCTACGAGCAGTACTTC.

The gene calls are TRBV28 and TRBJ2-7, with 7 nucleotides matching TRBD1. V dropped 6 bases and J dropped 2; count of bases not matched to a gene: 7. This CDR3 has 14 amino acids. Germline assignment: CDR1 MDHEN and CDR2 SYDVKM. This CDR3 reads CASSTPGTAYEQYF. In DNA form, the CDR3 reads TGTGCCAGCAGCACCCCCGGGACAGCCTACGAGCAGTACTTC.

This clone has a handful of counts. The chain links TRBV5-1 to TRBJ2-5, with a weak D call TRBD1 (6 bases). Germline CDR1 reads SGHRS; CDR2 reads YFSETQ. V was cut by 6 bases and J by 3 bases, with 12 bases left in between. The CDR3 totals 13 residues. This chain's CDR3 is CASTMAGEETQYF. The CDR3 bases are TGCGCCAGCACGATGGCAGGGGAAGAGACCCAGTACTTC.

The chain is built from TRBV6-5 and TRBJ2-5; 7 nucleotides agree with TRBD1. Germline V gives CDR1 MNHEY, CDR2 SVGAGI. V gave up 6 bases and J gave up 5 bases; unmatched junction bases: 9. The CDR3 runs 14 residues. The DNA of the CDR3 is TGTGCCAGCAGGTTGTGGCAGGGGGAGGAGACCCAGTACTTC. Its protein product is CASRLWQGEETQYF.

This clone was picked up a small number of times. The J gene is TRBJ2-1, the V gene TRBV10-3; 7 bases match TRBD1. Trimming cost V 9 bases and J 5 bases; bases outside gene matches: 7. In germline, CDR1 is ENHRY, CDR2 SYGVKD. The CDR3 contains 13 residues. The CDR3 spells CAIRDSLDNEQFF. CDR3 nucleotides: TGTGCCATTAGGGACAGTTTAGACAATGAGCAGTTCTTC.

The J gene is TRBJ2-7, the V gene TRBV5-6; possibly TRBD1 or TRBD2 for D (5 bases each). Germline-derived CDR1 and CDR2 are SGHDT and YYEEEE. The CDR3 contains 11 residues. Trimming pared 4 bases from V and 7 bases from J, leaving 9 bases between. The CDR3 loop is CASSVGEEQYF. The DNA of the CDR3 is TGTGCCAGCAGCGTGGGGGAGGAGCAGTACTTC.

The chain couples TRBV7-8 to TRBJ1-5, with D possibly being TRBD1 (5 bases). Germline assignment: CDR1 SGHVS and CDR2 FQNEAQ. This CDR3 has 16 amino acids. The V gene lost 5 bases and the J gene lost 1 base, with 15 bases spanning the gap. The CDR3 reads CASSPAGGWSNQPQHF. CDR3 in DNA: TGTGCCAGCAGCCCTGCCGGGGGATGGAGCAATCAGCCCCAGCATTTT.

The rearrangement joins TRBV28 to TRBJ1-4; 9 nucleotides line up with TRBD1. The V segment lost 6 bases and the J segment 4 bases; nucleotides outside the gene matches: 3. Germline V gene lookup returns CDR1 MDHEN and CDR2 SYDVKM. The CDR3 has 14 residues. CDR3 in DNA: TGTGCCAGCAGGGGACAGGGTAATAATGAAAAACTGTTTTTT. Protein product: CASRGQGNNEKLFF.

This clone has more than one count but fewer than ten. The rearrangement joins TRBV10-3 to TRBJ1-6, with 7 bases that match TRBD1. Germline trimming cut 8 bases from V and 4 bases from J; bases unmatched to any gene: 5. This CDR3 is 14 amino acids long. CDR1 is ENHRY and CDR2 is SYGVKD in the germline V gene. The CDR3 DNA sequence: TGTGCCATCGCAGGGGGTCGGTATAATTCACCCCTCCACTTT. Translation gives CAIAGGRYNSPLHF.

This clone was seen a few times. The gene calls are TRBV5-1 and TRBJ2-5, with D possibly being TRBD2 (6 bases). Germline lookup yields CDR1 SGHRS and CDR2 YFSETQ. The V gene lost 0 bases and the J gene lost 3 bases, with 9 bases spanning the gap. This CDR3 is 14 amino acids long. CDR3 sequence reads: CASSLVASEETQYF. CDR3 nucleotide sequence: TGCGCCAGCAGCTTGGTGGCTAGCGAAGAGACCCAGTACTTC.

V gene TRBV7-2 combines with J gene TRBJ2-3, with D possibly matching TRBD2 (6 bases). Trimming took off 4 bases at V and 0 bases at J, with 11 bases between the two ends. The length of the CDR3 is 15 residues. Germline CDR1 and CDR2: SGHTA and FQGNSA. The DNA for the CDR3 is TGTGCCAGCAGCTGGGGACTCAGGAGCACAGATACGCAGTATTTT. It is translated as CASSWGLRSTDTQYF. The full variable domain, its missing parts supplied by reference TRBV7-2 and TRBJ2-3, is GAGVSQSPSNKVTEKGKDVELRCDPISGHTALYWYRQSLGQGLEFLIYFQGNSAPDKSGLPSDRFSAERTGGSVSTLTIQRTQQEDSAVYLCASSWGLRSTDTQYFGPGTRLTVL.

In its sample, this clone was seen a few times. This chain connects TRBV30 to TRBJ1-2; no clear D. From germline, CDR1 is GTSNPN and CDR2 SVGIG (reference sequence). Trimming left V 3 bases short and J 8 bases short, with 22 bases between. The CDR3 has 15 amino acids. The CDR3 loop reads CAWSLNFRGSGGYTF. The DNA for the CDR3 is TGTGCCTGGAGCCTTAACTTCCGCGGGTCGGGAGGCTACACCTTC.

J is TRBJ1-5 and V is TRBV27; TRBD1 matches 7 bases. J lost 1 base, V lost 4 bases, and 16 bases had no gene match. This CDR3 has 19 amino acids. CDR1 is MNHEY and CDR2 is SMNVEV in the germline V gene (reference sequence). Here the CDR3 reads CASSSRGWGQGTSNQPQHF. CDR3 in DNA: TGTGCCAGCAGTTCCAGGGGGTGGGGACAAGGGACCAGCAATCAGCCCCAGCATTTT.

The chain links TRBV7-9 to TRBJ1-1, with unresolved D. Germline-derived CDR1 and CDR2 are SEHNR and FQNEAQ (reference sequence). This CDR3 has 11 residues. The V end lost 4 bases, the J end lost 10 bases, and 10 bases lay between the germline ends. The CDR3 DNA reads TGTGCCAGCAGCTCCGGTGGTATAGCTTTCTTT. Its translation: CASSSGGIAFF.

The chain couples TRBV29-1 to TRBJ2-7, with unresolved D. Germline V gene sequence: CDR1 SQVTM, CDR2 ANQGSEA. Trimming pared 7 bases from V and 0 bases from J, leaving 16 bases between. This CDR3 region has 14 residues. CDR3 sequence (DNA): TGCAGCGCAGTACAGCAACAAAGCTCCTACGAGCAGTACTTC. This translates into CSAVQQQSSYEQYF.